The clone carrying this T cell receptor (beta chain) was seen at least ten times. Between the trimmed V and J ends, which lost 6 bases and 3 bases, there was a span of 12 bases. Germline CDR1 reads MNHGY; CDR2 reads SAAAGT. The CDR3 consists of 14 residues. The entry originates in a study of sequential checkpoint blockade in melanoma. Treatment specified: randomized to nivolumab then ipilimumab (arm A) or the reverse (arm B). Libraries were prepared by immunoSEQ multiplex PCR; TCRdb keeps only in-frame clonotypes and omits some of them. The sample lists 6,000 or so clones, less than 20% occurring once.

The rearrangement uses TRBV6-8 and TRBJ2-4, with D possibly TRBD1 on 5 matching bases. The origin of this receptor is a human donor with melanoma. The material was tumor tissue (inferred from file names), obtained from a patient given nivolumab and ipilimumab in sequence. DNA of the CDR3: TGTGCCAGCAGGGCTCAGGGATTCAAAAACATTCAGTACTTC. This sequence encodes CASRAQGFKNIQYF.